The rows below give T cell receptor beta chains drawn from one sample of a study of cytomegalovirus exposure and HLA in healthy donors. The method was immunoSEQ multiplex PCR; TCRdb's version includes in-frame clones alone and lacks a portion of them. This sample's clone table lists approximately 120,000 clones. The sequenced material came from PBMCs. Receptors were obtained from a man in his late teens or twenties in good health and CMV-seronegative. Each CDR3 is given with its conserved first and last residue. The order of the fields is CDR3 length, J gene, D gene, V gene, CDR3 protein, CDR3 DNA. D genes are given only for firm matches.

cdr3_length: 16; j_call: TRBJ1-5; d_call: .; v_call: TRBV7-8; cdr3_aa: CASSFTQKSSNQPQHF; cdr3_nt: TGTGCCAGCAGCTTTACACAGAAGTCTAGCAATCAGCCCCAGCATTTT
cdr3_length: 14; j_call: TRBJ1-5; d_call: .; v_call: TRBV28; cdr3_aa: CASSTIRGNQPQHF; cdr3_nt: TGTGCCAGCAGTACGATCCGGGGAAATCAGCCCCAGCATTTT
cdr3_length: 16; j_call: TRBJ1-5; d_call: .; v_call: TRBV27; cdr3_aa: CASSLSWSDNNQPQHF; cdr3_nt: TGTGCCAGCAGTTTATCTTGGTCAGATAACAATCAGCCCCAGCATTTT
cdr3_length: 12; j_call: TRBJ2-7; d_call: .; v_call: TRBV13; cdr3_aa: CASSRPRYEQYF; cdr3_nt: TGTGCCAGCAGCCGCCCCAGGTACGAGCAGTACTTC
cdr3_length: 15; j_call: TRBJ1-5; d_call: TRBD1; v_call: TRBV19; cdr3_aa: CASSIGTGDNQPQHF; cdr3_nt: TGTGCCAGTAGTATAGGGACAGGGGACAATCAGCCCCAGCATTTT
cdr3_length: 13; j_call: TRBJ2-3; d_call: TRBD2; v_call: TRBV19; cdr3_aa: CASRRGGGDTQYF; cdr3_nt: TGTGCCAGTAGGCGTGGCGGGGGAGATACGCAGTATTTT
cdr3_length: 17; j_call: TRBJ1-5; d_call: .; v_call: TRBV30; cdr3_aa: CAWSYKTGTTFAQPQHF; cdr3_nt: TGTGCCTGGAGTTACAAAACGGGGACAACTTTTGCTCAGCCCCAGCATTTT
cdr3_length: 13; j_call: TRBJ2-5; d_call: .; v_call: TRBV19; cdr3_aa: CASSISKGETQYF; cdr3_nt: TGTGCCAGTAGCATCTCCAAGGGGGAGACCCAGTACTTC
cdr3_length: 14; j_call: TRBJ1-2; d_call: .; v_call: TRBV5-1; cdr3_aa: CASSKGRGVYGYTF; cdr3_nt: TGCGCCAGCAGCAAAGGACGGGGGGTCTATGGCTACACCTTC
cdr3_length: 14; j_call: TRBJ2-7; d_call: TRBD1; v_call: TRBV7-9; cdr3_aa: CASSQGQGSYEQYF; cdr3_nt: TGTGCCAGCAGCCAGGGACAGGGGAGCTACGAGCAGTACTTC
cdr3_length: 15; j_call: TRBJ1-4; d_call: TRBD1; v_call: TRBV6-5; cdr3_aa: CASSSDRGRWEKLFF; cdr3_nt: TGTGCCAGCAGTAGCGACAGGGGGCGCTGGGAAAAACTGTTTTTT
cdr3_length: 13; j_call: TRBJ1-1; d_call: .; v_call: TRBV30; cdr3_aa: CAWSVFQNTEAFF; cdr3_nt: TGTGCCTGGAGTGTTTTCCAGAACACTGAAGCTTTCTTT
cdr3_length: 16; j_call: TRBJ2-5; d_call: .; v_call: TRBV18; cdr3_aa: CASSPSGTRNQETQYF; cdr3_nt: TGTGCCAGCTCACCCTCCGGGACAAGAAACCAAGAGACCCAGTACTTC
cdr3_length: 16; j_call: TRBJ2-3; d_call: TRBD2; v_call: TRBV5-1; cdr3_aa: CASHIGGGGGTDTQYF; cdr3_nt: TGCGCCAGCCACATAGGTGGTGGGGGGGGCACAGATACGCAGTATTTT
cdr3_length: 11; j_call: TRBJ2-7; d_call: .; v_call: TRBV2; cdr3_aa: CASNTIYEQYF; cdr3_nt: TGTGCCAGCAATACAATCTACGAGCAGTACTTC
cdr3_length: 12; j_call: TRBJ2-7; d_call: TRBD1; v_call: TRBV7-9; cdr3_aa: CATAGTAYEQYF; cdr3_nt: TGTGCCACAGCCGGGACAGCGTACGAGCAGTACTTC
cdr3_length: 15; j_call: TRBJ1-2; d_call: .; v_call: TRBV15; cdr3_aa: CATSSTRTGNYGYTF; cdr3_nt: TGTGCCACCAGCTCTACTCGGACTGGGAACTATGGCTACACCTTC
cdr3_length: 15; j_call: TRBJ1-3; d_call: .; v_call: TRBV4-1; cdr3_aa: CASSQVDSIVNTIYF; cdr3_nt: TGCGCCAGCAGCCAAGTTGACAGTATAGTAAACACCATATATTTT
cdr3_length: 16; j_call: TRBJ1-5; d_call: .; v_call: TRBV6-5; cdr3_aa: CASSYGGARSNQPQHF; cdr3_nt: TGTGCCAGCAGTTACGGGGGGGCGCGGAGCAATCAGCCCCAGCATTTT
cdr3_length: 15; j_call: TRBJ2-3; d_call: .; v_call: TRBV6-1; cdr3_aa: CASTNQGLGTDTQYF; cdr3_nt: TGTGCCAGCACTAATCAGGGTCTCGGCACAGATACGCAGTATTTT
cdr3_length: 15; j_call: TRBJ2-7; d_call: TRBD2; v_call: TRBV5-6; cdr3_aa: CASSSPIGEGSGQYF; cdr3_nt: TGTGCCAGCAGCTCACCAATTGGGGAGGGCTCAGGGCAGTACTTC
cdr3_length: 14; j_call: TRBJ2-1; d_call: TRBD1; v_call: TRBV30; cdr3_aa: CAWSRGTAYNEQFF; cdr3_nt: TGTGCCTGGAGTAGAGGGACAGCGTACAATGAGCAGTTCTTC
cdr3_length: 13; j_call: TRBJ1-1; d_call: .; v_call: TRBV5-5; cdr3_aa: CASNRQVNSRAFF; cdr3_nt: TGTGCCAGCAACCGACAGGTCAACTCTAGGGCTTTCTTT
cdr3_length: 19; j_call: TRBJ1-6; d_call: TRBD1; v_call: TRBV5-1; cdr3_aa: CASSLEGTGPSSYNSPLHF; cdr3_nt: TGCGCCAGCAGCTTGGAAGGGACAGGGCCGAGCTCCTATAATTCACCCCTCCACTTT
cdr3_length: 12; j_call: TRBJ2-7; d_call: .; v_call: TRBV7-8; cdr3_aa: CASTSYEGLPYF; cdr3_nt: TGTGCCAGCACCTCATACGAGGGATTACCGTACTTC
cdr3_length: 14; j_call: TRBJ1-5; d_call: .; v_call: TRBV11-2; cdr3_aa: CASSLSGADQPQHF; cdr3_nt: TGTGCCAGCAGTTTATCTGGGGCAGATCAGCCCCAGCATTTT
cdr3_length: 18; j_call: TRBJ2-5; d_call: TRBD1; v_call: TRBV7-9; cdr3_aa: CASSSLGDRGISGETQYF; cdr3_nt: TGTGCCAGCAGCTCCTTAGGGGACAGGGGGATTTCTGGAGAGACCCAGTACTTC
cdr3_length: 15; j_call: TRBJ1-1; d_call: .; v_call: TRBV11-2; cdr3_aa: CASSPARGRDTEAFF; cdr3_nt: TGTGCCAGCAGCCCGGCTAGGGGAAGGGACACTGAAGCTTTCTTT
cdr3_length: 13; j_call: TRBJ1-5; d_call: .; v_call: TRBV28; cdr3_aa: CASVWGINQPQHF; cdr3_nt: TGTGCCAGCGTGTGGGGCATTAATCAGCCCCAGCATTTT
cdr3_length: 17; j_call: TRBJ2-2; d_call: TRBD1; v_call: TRBV5-1; cdr3_aa: CASSIPRNGQDTGELFF; cdr3_nt: TGCGCCAGCAGCATACCCAGAAACGGACAGGACACCGGGGAGCTGTTTTTT
cdr3_length: 15; j_call: TRBJ2-7; d_call: TRBD1; v_call: TRBV27; cdr3_aa: CACKDARGGLNEQYF; cdr3_nt: TGTGCCTGCAAAGATGCGAGAGGGGGCTTAAACGAGCAGTACTTC
cdr3_length: 15; j_call: TRBJ2-7; d_call: TRBD1; v_call: TRBV6-5; cdr3_aa: CASSYLTGGPYEQYF; cdr3_nt: TGTGCCAGCAGTTACTTGACAGGGGGTCCCTACGAGCAGTACTTC
cdr3_length: 11; j_call: TRBJ1-1; d_call: .; v_call: TRBV20-1; cdr3_aa: CSAGTNTEAFF; cdr3_nt: TGCAGTGCTGGGACTAACACTGAAGCTTTCTTT
cdr3_length: 15; j_call: TRBJ2-7; d_call: .; v_call: TRBV5-1; cdr3_aa: CASSGRTEPSYEQYF; cdr3_nt: TGCGCCAGCAGCGGGCGGACAGAGCCCTCCTACGAGCAGTACTTC
cdr3_length: 16; j_call: TRBJ2-5; d_call: TRBD2; v_call: TRBV5-4; cdr3_aa: CASSLALAGGAETQYF; cdr3_nt: TGTGCCAGCAGCTTGGCACTAGCGGGAGGTGCAGAGACCCAGTACTTC
cdr3_length: 12; j_call: TRBJ1-1; d_call: .; v_call: TRBV28; cdr3_aa: CASSLGRLEAFF; cdr3_nt: TGTGCCAGCAGTTTAGGGCGTTTGGAAGCTTTCTTT
cdr3_length: 17; j_call: TRBJ1-5; d_call: TRBD1; v_call: TRBV19; cdr3_aa: CASSIGRGQGAQQPQHF; cdr3_nt: TGTGCCAGTAGTATAGGAAGGGGACAGGGGGCTCAACAGCCCCAGCATTTT
cdr3_length: 14; j_call: TRBJ2-3; d_call: TRBD2; v_call: TRBV7-3; cdr3_aa: CASSFSGSTDTQYF; cdr3_nt: TGTGCCAGCAGCTTTAGCGGGAGCACAGATACGCAGTATTTT
cdr3_length: 15; j_call: TRBJ1-5; d_call: .; v_call: TRBV6-1; cdr3_aa: CATQPTGHVRQPQHF; cdr3_nt: TGTGCCACCCAGCCCACAGGGCATGTTAGGCAGCCCCAGCATTTT
cdr3_length: 14; j_call: TRBJ1-2; d_call: .; v_call: TRBV28; cdr3_aa: CASSLYRAVGGYTF; cdr3_nt: TGTGCCAGCAGTTTATACAGGGCCGTGGGGGGCTACACCTTC
cdr3_length: 18; j_call: TRBJ1-1; d_call: TRBD1; v_call: TRBV28; cdr3_aa: CASRATGGWSNMNTEAFF; cdr3_nt: TGTGCCAGCAGGGCCACAGGGGGCTGGTCCAACATGAACACTGAAGCTTTCTTT
cdr3_length: 17; j_call: TRBJ1-4; d_call: .; v_call: TRBV25-1; cdr3_aa: CASSEPSLALVGEKLFF; cdr3_nt: TGTGCCAGCAGTGAACCATCGCTGGCTCTTGTTGGTGAAAAACTGTTTTTT
cdr3_length: 17; j_call: TRBJ1-1; d_call: TRBD1; v_call: TRBV30; cdr3_aa: CAWKAPLPDRGNTEAFF; cdr3_nt: TGTGCCTGGAAGGCGCCGCTACCGGACAGGGGTAACACTGAAGCTTTCTTT
cdr3_length: 13; j_call: TRBJ1-5; d_call: .; v_call: TRBV7-2; cdr3_aa: CASGYRGNQPQHF; cdr3_nt: TGTGCCAGCGGGTACAGGGGCAATCAGCCCCAGCATTTT
cdr3_length: 15; j_call: TRBJ2-1; d_call: .; v_call: TRBV9; cdr3_aa: CASSLEGTTYNEQFF; cdr3_nt: TGTGCCAGCAGCTTGGAGGGAACGACCTACAATGAGCAGTTCTTC
cdr3_length: 13; j_call: TRBJ2-7; d_call: .; v_call: TRBV6-1; cdr3_aa: CASSWELSYEQYF; cdr3_nt: TGTGCCAGCAGTTGGGAGCTCTCCTACGAGCAGTACTTC
cdr3_length: 16; j_call: TRBJ2-7; d_call: TRBD2; v_call: TRBV15; cdr3_aa: CATSSGTSGSRYEQYF; cdr3_nt: TGTGCCACCAGCAGTGGGACTAGCGGGAGTCGGTACGAGCAGTACTTC
cdr3_length: 16; j_call: TRBJ2-1; d_call: .; v_call: TRBV5-1; cdr3_aa: CASSGHQGLGNNEQFF; cdr3_nt: TGCGCCAGCAGCGGACATCAGGGGCTCGGGAACAATGAGCAGTTCTTC
cdr3_length: 15; j_call: TRBJ1-3; d_call: .; v_call: TRBV19; cdr3_aa: CASSTFRGSGNTIYF; cdr3_nt: TGTGCCAGTAGTACCTTTAGGGGATCTGGAAACACCATATATTTT
cdr3_length: 15; j_call: TRBJ2-1; d_call: TRBD1; v_call: TRBV11-2; cdr3_aa: CASSLGGGALQEQFF; cdr3_nt: TGTGCCAGCAGCTTAGGAGGGGGCGCTTTACAGGAGCAGTTCTTC
cdr3_length: 11; j_call: TRBJ2-1; d_call: .; v_call: TRBV28; cdr3_aa: CASTQYNEQFF; cdr3_nt: TGTGCCAGCACTCAGTACAATGAGCAGTTCTTC
cdr3_length: 15; j_call: TRBJ1-1; d_call: .; v_call: TRBV9; cdr3_aa: CASSGGFLGGTEAFF; cdr3_nt: TGTGCCAGCAGCGGCGGATTTTTGGGGGGCACTGAAGCTTTCTTT